Each of the 20 T cell receptor beta chains below was sequenced from the same sample in a study of blood T cells in healthy people across ages. A second PCR, run for roughly 7 to 12 cycles, used a sample-barcoded 5' primer plus a J-beta primer mix. Using its own MiXCR run on the 5' RACE reads, TCRdb lists one record per CDR3 protein. The sample comprises around 1,000,000 distinct CDR3 sequences, roughly a quarter of which are singletons, and 0.65% to 0.75% rests with the top ten. This same sample was also taken into another study, of T cells of mothers and their children.

Sequencing was carried out using blood. The receptor set was obtained from a girl aged 2 to 10 in good health.

The chain carries TRBV7-9 and TRBJ1-4; D not resolved. Germline CDR1 SEHNR, CDR2 FQNEAQ (reference sequence). Deletions cut 6 bases from V and 8 bases from J, with 10 bases between. This CDR3 spans 12 amino acids. The chain's CDR3 is CASRGISEKLFF. The CDR3 DNA sequence: TGTGCCAGCAGGGGGATAAGCGAAAAACTGTTTTTT.

The chain employs TRBV27 and TRBJ2-5; unclear D gene. Germline loops: CDR1 MNHEY, CDR2 SMNVEV (reference sequence). The length of the CDR3 is 13 residues. The V and J ends lost 8 bases and 4 bases respectively, with 14 bases between them. CDR3 coding DNA: TGTGCCAGCGGCCGATGGAGAGGAGAGACCCAGTACTTC. It encodes CASGRWRGETQYF.

There are a few counts of this clonotype. The V gene is TRBV20-1, the J gene TRBJ1-2; D gene uncertain. Trimming cost V 3 bases and J 5 bases, with 7 bases left between them. This CDR3 comprises 11 residues. The germline CDR1 and CDR2 sequences are DFQATT and SNEGSKA (reference sequence). CDR3 loop: CSASGPYGYTF. The CDR3 region has the DNA TGCAGTGCTAGCGGGCCTTATGGCTACACCTTC.

This clonotype has just a few counts. This rearrangement joins TRBV28 to TRBJ2-5; D gene uncertain. The J call may be mistaken, given a closer DNA end match to TRBJ2-7. Germline lookup yields CDR1 MDHEN and CDR2 SYDVKM. This CDR3 spans 15 amino acids. For the CDR3, the DNA is TGTGCCAGCAGTTTATCGGCAGGTAGGGTTTACGAGCAGTACTTC. This translates into CASSLSAGRVYEQYF.

The rearrangement links TRBV5-4 to TRBJ2-3, with 9 bases that match TRBD2. Trimming removed 4 bases from V and 0 bases from J; junction bases left unmatched: 6. The CDR3 is made up of 16 amino acids. Germline V gene sequence: CDR1 SGHNT, CDR2 YYREEE (reference sequence). CDR3 DNA sequence: TGTGCCAGCAGCACGGGGAGCGGGAGGAGCACAGATACGCAGTATTTT. It codes for CASSTGSGRSTDTQYF.

This clonotype turned up a few times. The chain employs TRBV20-1 and TRBJ1-2; D unclear. V was clipped by 0 bases and J by 7 bases, with 9 bases between them. Germline-derived CDR1 and CDR2 are DFQATT and SNEGSKA (reference sequence). The CDR3 is made up of 12 amino acids. CDR3 region: CSAREYVGGYTF. For the CDR3, the DNA is TGCAGTGCTAGAGAATACGTCGGTGGCTACACCTTC.

The J gene is TRBJ2-1, the V gene TRBV20-1, with 12 bases matching TRBD1. With V trimmed by 1 base and J by 7 bases, 5 bases remained unmatched. The CDR3 covers 15 residues. Germline CDR1 and CDR2: DFQATT and SNEGSKA (reference sequence). CDR3: CSARGGTGGGNEQFF. In nucleotides, the CDR3 is TGCAGTGCTAGAGGGGGGACAGGGGGCGGAAATGAGCAGTTCTTC.

The table lists this clonotype with a few counts. The J gene is TRBJ2-1, the V gene TRBV18; TRBD1 aligns across 9 bases. Germline CDR1 KGHSH, CDR2 LQKENI. V shed 0 bases and J 6 bases; nucleotides not matched to a gene: 6. CDR3 size: 16 residues. CDR3 residues: CASSPPQGQGLNEQFF. CDR3 nucleotide sequence: TGTGCCAGCTCACCACCTCAGGGACAGGGCCTCAATGAGCAGTTCTTC.

A few counts support this clonotype. This chain joins TRBV15 and TRBJ2-3; TRBD2 agrees at 10 bases. V shed 10 bases, J shed 3 bases, and the junction held 7 bases outside the gene matches. Germline V gene data show CDR1 as LNHNV and CDR2 as YYDKDF (reference sequence). The CDR3 contains 14 residues. The DNA of the CDR3 is TGTGCCATCTCTAGCGGGGGAGGGACAGATACGCAGTATTTT. Protein product: CAISSGGGTDTQYF.

J is TRBJ2-7 and V is TRBV6-1; D is unresolved. This CDR3 has 15 amino acids. V gave up 2 bases and J gave up 0 bases, with 11 bases separating them. The V gene's germline CDR1 is MNHNS and CDR2 SASEGT. CDR3 sequence (DNA): TGTGCCAGCAGTGAATGGTTAGAACTCTCCTACGAGCAGTACTTC. Its translation: CASSEWLELSYEQYF.

The genes are TRBV6-2 or TRBV6-3 and TRBJ1-1; D gene unclear. Germline V gene data show CDR1 as MNHEY and CDR2 as SVGEGT. CDR3 size: 14 residues. The V end lost 3 bases, the J end lost 1 base, and 9 bases lay between the germline ends. This CDR3 is CASSYSWGNTEAFF. CDR3 sequence (DNA): TGTGCCAGCAGTTATTCGTGGGGGAACACTGAAGCTTTCTTT.

The rearrangement joins TRBV10-3 to TRBJ2-5, with TRBD2 matching 7 bases. The J call may be incorrect, as the DNA end agrees better with TRBJ2-1. The CDR3 consists of 18 residues. Germline V lookup: CDR1 ENHRY, CDR2 SYGVKD. DNA of the CDR3: TGTGCCATCAGTGGGGCCCCCGGACTAGTTAGTTCCTACAATGAGCAGTTCTTC. Encoded protein: CAISGAPGLVSSYNEQFF.

This clonotype was observed a handful of times. The rearrangement uses TRBV28 and TRBJ2-7; no definite D call. CDR3 length equals 14 residues. The germline V gene encodes CDR1 MDHEN and CDR2 SYDVKM. V was cut by 4 bases and J by 3 bases, with 13 bases left in between. Written as DNA, the CDR3 is TGTGCCAGCAGTTCAGCGAATATCGACTACGAGCAGTACTTC. Amino acid sequence: CASSSANIDYEQYF.

The rearrangement uses TRBV7-9 and TRBJ2-1, with a weak D call TRBD1 (5 bases). This CDR3 contains 16 residues. The germline V gene has CDR1 SEHNR and CDR2 FQNEAQ (reference sequence). The V and J ends lost 2 bases and 5 bases respectively, with 16 bases between them. CDR3 region: CASSLIFELGHNEQFF. For the CDR3, the DNA is TGTGCCAGCAGCTTAATATTCGAGTTGGGGCACAATGAGCAGTTCTTC.

This clonotype was recorded a few times. The chain combines TRBV20-1 with TRBJ2-5; 10 bases are a match to TRBD2. From germline, CDR1 is DFQATT and CDR2 SNEGSKA (reference sequence). There are 13 residues in the CDR3. The ends lost 6 bases at V and 5 bases at J; junction bases unmatched: 6. Written as DNA, the CDR3 is TGCAGTGCCCTAGCGGGGGAAAGGGAGACCCAGTACTTC. Translation gives CSALAGERETQYF.

The rearrangement joins TRBV5-1 to TRBJ2-5; 10 bases fit TRBD2. Trimming removed 4 bases from V and 5 bases from J; junction bases left unmatched: 14. Germline V gene lookup returns CDR1 SGHRS and CDR2 YFSETQ. CDR3 length: 17 residues. CDR3 coding DNA: TGCGCCAGCAGCCATCAGCGGGAGGGCCTTAGGAGGGAGACCCAGTACTTC. Translation gives CASSHQREGLRRETQYF. Drawing the rest from reference TRBV5-1 and TRBJ2-5, the complete variable domain is KAGVTQTPRYLIKTRGQQVTLSCSPISGHRSVSWYQQTPGQGLQFLFEYFSETQRNKGNFPGRFSGRQFSNSRSEMNVSTLELGDSALYLCASSHQREGLRRETQYFGPGTRLLVL.

The J gene is TRBJ2-3, the V gene TRBV27, with a tentative D call TRBD1 (6 bases). The CDR3 runs to 17 residues. Trimming shortened V by 8 bases and J by 9 bases, and 30 bases separated the two germline ends. Germline loops: CDR1 MNHEY, CDR2 SMNVEV (reference sequence). CDR3 nucleotide sequence: TGTGCCAGCGGGGGCGCAGAGACAGAGGTAGAGAGGAGAACGCAGTATTTT. Its translation is CASGGAETEVERRTQYF.

The table lists this clonotype with a few counts. The V call is TRBV7-9, the J call TRBJ1-4; D remains ambiguous. The germline V and J ends were trimmed by 4 bases and 0 bases, with 12 bases remaining between them. CDR1 and CDR2 (germline): SEHNR, FQNEAQ (reference sequence). This CDR3 has 16 residues. The CDR3 loop reads CASSSGPAATNEKLFF. The CDR3 DNA sequence: TGTGCCAGCAGCTCCGGACCTGCTGCAACTAATGAAAAACTGTTTTTT.

The chain uses TRBV4-1 and TRBJ2-7, with D maybe TRBD1 (5 bases). V was clipped by 0 bases and J by 6 bases, with 9 bases between them. The CDR3 loop spans 13 amino acids. Germline CDR1 and CDR2: MGHRA and YSYEKL. The CDR3 loop is CASSQEDRGEQYF. CDR3 sequence (DNA): TGCGCCAGCAGCCAAGAGGATAGGGGCGAGCAGTACTTC.

The chain joins TRBV11-2 to TRBJ2-5, with 9 bases identical to TRBD1. The end of the DNA aligns better with TRBJ2-1, so the J call may be wrong. The germline V gene encodes CDR1 SGHAT and CDR2 FQNNGV. The CDR3 length is 16 residues. The DNA for the CDR3 is TGTGCCAGCAGCCTTTATCCGGGACAGGGACAGGATGAGCAGTTCTTC. It specifies CASSLYPGQGQDEQFF.